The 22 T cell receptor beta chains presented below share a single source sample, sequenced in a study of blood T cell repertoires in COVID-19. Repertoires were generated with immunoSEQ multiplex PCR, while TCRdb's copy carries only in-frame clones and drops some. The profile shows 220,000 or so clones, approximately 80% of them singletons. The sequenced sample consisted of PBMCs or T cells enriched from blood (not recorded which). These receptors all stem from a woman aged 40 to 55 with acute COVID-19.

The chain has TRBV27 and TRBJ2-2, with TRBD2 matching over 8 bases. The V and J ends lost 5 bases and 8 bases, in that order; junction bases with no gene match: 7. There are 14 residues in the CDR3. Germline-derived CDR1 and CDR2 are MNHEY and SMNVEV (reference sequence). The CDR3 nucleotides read TGTGCCAGCAGTGAAGCGGGAGCGACGGGGGAGCTGTTTTTT. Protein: CASSEAGATGELFF.

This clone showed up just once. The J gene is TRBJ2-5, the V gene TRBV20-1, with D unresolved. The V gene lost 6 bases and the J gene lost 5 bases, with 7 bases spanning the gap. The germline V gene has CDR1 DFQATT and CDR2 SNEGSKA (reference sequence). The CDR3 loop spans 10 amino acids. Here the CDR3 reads CSAQRETQYF. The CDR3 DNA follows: TGCAGTGCACAACGCGAGACCCAGTACTTC.

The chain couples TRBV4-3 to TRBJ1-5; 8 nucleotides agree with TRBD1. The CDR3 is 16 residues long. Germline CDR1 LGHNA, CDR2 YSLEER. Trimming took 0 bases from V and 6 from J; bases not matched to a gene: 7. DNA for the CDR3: TGCGCCAGCAGCCAAGATTACAGGGGGAGAGGTCAGCCCCAGCATTTT. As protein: CASSQDYRGRGQPQHF.

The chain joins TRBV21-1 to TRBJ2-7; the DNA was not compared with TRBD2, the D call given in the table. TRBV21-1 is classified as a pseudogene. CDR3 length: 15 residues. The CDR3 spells CASSKGTSGSGEQYF. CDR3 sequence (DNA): TGTGCCAGCAGTAAAGGGACTAGCGGGAGTGGCGAGCAGTACTTC.

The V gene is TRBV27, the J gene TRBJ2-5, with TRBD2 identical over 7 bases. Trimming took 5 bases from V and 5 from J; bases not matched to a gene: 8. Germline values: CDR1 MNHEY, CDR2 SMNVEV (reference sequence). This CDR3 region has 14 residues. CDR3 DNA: TGTGCCAGCAGTCACAAGCGGGGAGGCGAGACCCAGTACTTC. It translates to CASSHKRGGETQYF.

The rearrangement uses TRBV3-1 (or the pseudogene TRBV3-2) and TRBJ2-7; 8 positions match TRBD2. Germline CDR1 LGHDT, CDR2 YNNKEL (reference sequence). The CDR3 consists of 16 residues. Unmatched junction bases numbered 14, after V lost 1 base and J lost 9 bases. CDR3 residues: CASSQGGGRSGSGQYF. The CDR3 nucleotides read TGTGCCAGCAGCCAAGGCGGGGGGAGGAGCGGGAGTGGGCAGTACTTC.

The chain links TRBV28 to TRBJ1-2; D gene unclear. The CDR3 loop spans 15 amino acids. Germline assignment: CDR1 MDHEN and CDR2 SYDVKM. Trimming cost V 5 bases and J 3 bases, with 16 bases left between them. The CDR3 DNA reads TGTGCCAGCAGTCCACAAATCCCAACCCACTATGGCTACACCTTC. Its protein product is CASSPQIPTHYGYTF.

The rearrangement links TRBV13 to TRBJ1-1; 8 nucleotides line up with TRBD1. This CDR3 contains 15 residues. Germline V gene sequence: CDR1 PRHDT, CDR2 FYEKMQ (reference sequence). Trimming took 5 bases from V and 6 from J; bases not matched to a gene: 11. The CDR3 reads CASSNGQGESAEAFF. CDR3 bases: TGTGCCAGCAGCAACGGACAGGGCGAATCGGCTGAAGCTTTCTTT. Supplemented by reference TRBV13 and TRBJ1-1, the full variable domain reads AAGVIQSPRHLIKEKRETATLKCYPIPRHDTVYWYQQGPGQDPQFLISFYEKMQSDKGSIPDRFSAQQFSDYHSELNMSSLELGDSALYFCASSNGQGESAEAFFGQGTRLTVV.

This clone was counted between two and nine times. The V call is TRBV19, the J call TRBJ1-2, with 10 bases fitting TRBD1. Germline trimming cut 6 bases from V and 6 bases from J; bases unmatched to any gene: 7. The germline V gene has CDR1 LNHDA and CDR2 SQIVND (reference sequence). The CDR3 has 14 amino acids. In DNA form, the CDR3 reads TGTGCCAGTAGCCTAGACAGGGGGCGAAATGGCTACACCTTC. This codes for CASSLDRGRNGYTF.

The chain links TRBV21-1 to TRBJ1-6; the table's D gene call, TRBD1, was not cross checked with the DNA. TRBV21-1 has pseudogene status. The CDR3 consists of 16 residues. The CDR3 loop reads CASSKGAGLYNSPLHF. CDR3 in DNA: TGTGCCAGCAGCAAAGGAGCAGGGCTTTATAATTCACCCCTCCACTTT.

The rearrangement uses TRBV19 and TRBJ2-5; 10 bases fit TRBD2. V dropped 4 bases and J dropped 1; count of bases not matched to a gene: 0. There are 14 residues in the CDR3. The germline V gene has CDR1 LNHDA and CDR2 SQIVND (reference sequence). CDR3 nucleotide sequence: TGTGCCAGTAGTAGGACTAGCGGCCAAGAGACCCAGTACTTC. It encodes CASSRTSGQETQYF.

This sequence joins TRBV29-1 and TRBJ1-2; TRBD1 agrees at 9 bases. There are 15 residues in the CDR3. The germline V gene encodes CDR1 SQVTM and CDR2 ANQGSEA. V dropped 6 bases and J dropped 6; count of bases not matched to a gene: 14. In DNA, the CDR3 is TGCAGCGTCCAACTATTAGGACAGGGGCGAGATGGCTACACCTTC. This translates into CSVQLLGQGRDGYTF.

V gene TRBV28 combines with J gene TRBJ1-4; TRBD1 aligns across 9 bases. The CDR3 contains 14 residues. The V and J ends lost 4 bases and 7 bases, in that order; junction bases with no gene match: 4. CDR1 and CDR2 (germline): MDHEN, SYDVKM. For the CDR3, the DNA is TGTGCCAGCAGTTCCGGACAGGGGAGTGAAAAACTGTTTTTT. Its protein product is CASSSGQGSEKLFF.

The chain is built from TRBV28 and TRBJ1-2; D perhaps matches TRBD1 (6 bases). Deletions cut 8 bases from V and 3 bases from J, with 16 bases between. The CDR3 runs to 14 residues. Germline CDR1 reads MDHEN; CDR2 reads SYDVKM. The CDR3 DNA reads TGTGCCAGCTTCAACAGGGATTTGTACTATGGCTACACCTTC. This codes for CASFNRDLYYGYTF.

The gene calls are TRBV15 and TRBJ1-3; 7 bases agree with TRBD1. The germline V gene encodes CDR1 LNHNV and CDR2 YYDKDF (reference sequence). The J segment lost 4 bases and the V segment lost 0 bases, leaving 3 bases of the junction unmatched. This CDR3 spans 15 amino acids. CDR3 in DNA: TGTGCCACCAGCAGAGATGTGACAGGGGGAAACACCATATATTTT. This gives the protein CATSRDVTGGNTIYF.

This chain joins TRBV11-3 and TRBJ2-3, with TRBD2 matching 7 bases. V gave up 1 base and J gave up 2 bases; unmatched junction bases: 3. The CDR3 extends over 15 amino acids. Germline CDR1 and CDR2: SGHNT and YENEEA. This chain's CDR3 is CASSLGAGATDTQYF. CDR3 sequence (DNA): TGTGCCAGCAGCTTAGGGGCGGGAGCCACAGATACGCAGTATTTT.

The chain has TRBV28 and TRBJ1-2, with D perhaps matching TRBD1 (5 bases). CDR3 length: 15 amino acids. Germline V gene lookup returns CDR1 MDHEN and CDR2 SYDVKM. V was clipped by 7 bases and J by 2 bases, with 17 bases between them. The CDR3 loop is CASTLGDRTNYGYTF. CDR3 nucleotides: TGTGCCAGCACCCTAGGTGACAGAACAAACTATGGCTACACCTTC.

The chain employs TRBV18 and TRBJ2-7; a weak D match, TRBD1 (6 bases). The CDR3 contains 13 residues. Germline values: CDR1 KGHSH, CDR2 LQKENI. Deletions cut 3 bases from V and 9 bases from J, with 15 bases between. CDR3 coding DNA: TGTGCCAGCTCACCTGACCCCAGGGGCGCGCAGTACTTC. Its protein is CASSPDPRGAQYF.

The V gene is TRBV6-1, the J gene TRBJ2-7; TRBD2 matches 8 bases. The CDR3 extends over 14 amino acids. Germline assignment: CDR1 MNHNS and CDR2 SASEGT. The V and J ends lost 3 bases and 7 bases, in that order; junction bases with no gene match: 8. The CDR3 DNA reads TGTGCCAGCAGTGACCCGTTCCCGGGAGGGGAGCAGTACTTC. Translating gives CASSDPFPGGEQYF.

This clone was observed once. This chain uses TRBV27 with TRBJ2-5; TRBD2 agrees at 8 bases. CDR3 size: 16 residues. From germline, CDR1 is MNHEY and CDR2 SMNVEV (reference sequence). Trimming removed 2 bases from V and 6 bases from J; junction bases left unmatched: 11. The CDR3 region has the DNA TGTGCCAGCAGTTTAAATAGCGGGACGAACGGGAAGACCCAGTACTTC. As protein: CASSLNSGTNGKTQYF.

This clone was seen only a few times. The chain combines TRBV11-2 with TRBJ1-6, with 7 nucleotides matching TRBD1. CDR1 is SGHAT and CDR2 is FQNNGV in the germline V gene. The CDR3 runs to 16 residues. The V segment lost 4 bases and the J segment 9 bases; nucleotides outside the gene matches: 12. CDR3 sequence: CASSSFTGTVGSPLHF. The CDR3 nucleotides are TGTGCCAGCAGCTCCTTTACCGGGACAGTGGGTTCACCCCTCCACTTT.

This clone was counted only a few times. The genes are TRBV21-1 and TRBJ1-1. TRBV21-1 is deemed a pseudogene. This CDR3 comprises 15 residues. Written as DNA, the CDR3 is TGTGCCAGCGCCGGGGGGTTCCGGGACTTCACTGAAGCTTTCTTT. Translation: CASAGGFRDFTEAFF.